These 18 T cell receptor beta chains share one sample of origin, sequenced in a study of blood T cell repertoires in COVID-19. Assay used: immunoSEQ multiplex PCR; TCRdb lists only in-frame clones, some missing. The table includes 470,000 or so clones, about 89% detected once. Sequencing was done on a sample of peripheral blood. Source of these receptors: a woman in her twenties or thirties with acute or convalescent COVID-19.

The J gene is TRBJ1-1, the V gene TRBV4-1; D unresolved. Deletions cut 1 base from V and 1 base from J, with 7 bases between. The CDR3 covers 14 residues. CDR1 and CDR2 from the germline V gene are MGHRA and YSYEKL. The CDR3 is CASSQVAANTEAFF. Written as DNA, the CDR3 is TGCGCCAGCAGCCAAGTAGCAGCGAACACTGAAGCTTTCTTT.

The V gene is TRBV7-2, the J gene TRBJ1-5, with 8 bases lining up with TRBD1. The V and J ends lost 3 bases and 3 bases, in that order; junction bases with no gene match: 4. Germline V gives CDR1 SGHTA, CDR2 FQGNSA. This CDR3 region has 15 residues. CDR3 sequence: CASSFTGGYNQPQHF. The CDR3 DNA reads as TGTGCCAGCAGCTTCACAGGGGGATACAATCAGCCCCAGCATTTT.

The rearrangement links TRBV10-3 to TRBJ2-7; possible D gene TRBD1, 6 bases. This CDR3 comprises 14 residues. Trimming removed 2 bases from V and 4 bases from J, with 12 bases in between. CDR1 and CDR2 (germline): ENHRY, SYGVKD. The CDR3 nucleotides read TGTGCCATCAGTGAGCGAACAGGGAAATACGAGCAGTACTTC. Translating it yields CAISERTGKYEQYF.

The chain links TRBV14 to TRBJ2-7; TRBD2 matches at 11 bases. Germline trimming cut 0 bases from V and 1 base from J; bases unmatched to any gene: 14. This CDR3 has 20 amino acids. The germline V gene encodes CDR1 SGHDN and CDR2 FVKESK. CDR3 bases: TGTGCCAGCAGCCAAGATTACCTAGCGGGGGGCCTGTCGGTATCCTACGAGCAGTACTTC. It is translated as CASSQDYLAGGLSVSYEQYF.

The V and J genes are TRBV30 and TRBJ1-1; the D is unclear. The CDR3 sequence is 15 residues long. The V end was cut by 1 base, the J end by 0 bases, with 12 bases between. Germline V gene lookup returns CDR1 GTSNPN and CDR2 SVGIG (reference sequence). In nucleotides, the CDR3 is TGTGCCTGGAGTGCTATAATAAGTATGAACACTGAAGCTTTCTTT. This encodes CAWSAIISMNTEAFF.

V is TRBV5-5 and J is TRBJ2-3; TRBD2 matches 12 bases. Germline V lookup: CDR1 SGHKS, CDR2 YYEKEE (reference sequence). V lost 0 bases and J lost 9; bases outside the gene matches: 17. CDR3 length equals 19 residues. As DNA, the CDR3 is TGTGCCAGCAGCTTGGCCCCCCCCGCGCGGACTAGCGGGGAGACAACGCAGTATTTT. Amino acids: CASSLAPPARTSGETTQYF.

This chain joins TRBV24-1 and TRBJ1-1; 12 bases are shared with TRBD1. The junction had 12 bases not matched to a gene; V was cut back by 4 bases and J by 4 bases. Germline CDR1 is KGHDR and CDR2 is SFDVKD. CDR3 length: 18 amino acids. CDR3 amino acids: CATSELRDRGRVGTEAFF. CDR3 bases: TGTGCCACCAGTGAACTTAGGGACAGGGGGCGTGTAGGCACTGAAGCTTTCTTT.

This clone was observed once. The chain joins TRBV3-1 (or the pseudogene TRBV3-2) to TRBJ1-2, with 8 positions matching TRBD1. V shed 4 bases, J shed 2 bases, and the junction held 6 bases outside the gene matches. CDR1 is LGHDT, CDR2 YNNKEL, per germline (reference sequence). The CDR3 length is 15 residues. DNA of the CDR3: TGTGCCAGCAGCCGAGTGACAGGGGAAAACTATGGCTACACCTTC. Translating it yields CASSRVTGENYGYTF.

The chain uses TRBV18 and TRBJ1-4, with a possible D match to TRBD1 (6 bases). CDR3 length: 13 residues. CDR1 is KGHSH, CDR2 LQKENI, per germline. V was cut by 5 bases and J by 5 bases, with 9 bases left in between. The CDR3 here is CASSRQENEKLFF. CDR3 nucleotides: TGTGCCAGCTCAAGACAGGAGAATGAAAAACTGTTTTTT.

This chain links TRBV6-1 with TRBJ2-2; the match to TRBD2 covers 12 bases. V was pared by 0 bases and J by 8 bases, with 7 bases of the junction left unmatched. This CDR3 has 17 residues. Germline-derived CDR1 and CDR2 are MNHNS and SASEGT. The CDR3 loop is CASSEAPLAGGPGELFF. As DNA, the CDR3 is TGTGCCAGCAGTGAAGCCCCGCTAGCGGGGGGGCCAGGGGAGCTGTTTTTT.

CDR3 protein: CASSLRDRDTEAFF. CDR3 DNA sequence: TGTGCCAGCTCCCTCCGGGACAGGGACACTGAAGCTTTCTTT. The chain combines TRBV18 with TRBJ1-1; TRBD1 matches 9 bases. CDR3 length equals 14 residues. Trimming at V came to 6 bases and at J to 3 bases, leaving 5 bases not matched to a gene. Germline assignment: CDR1 KGHSH and CDR2 LQKENI.

The V call is TRBV7-9, the J call TRBJ2-6; 10 nucleotides match TRBD1. The CDR3 contains 19 residues. Germline V gene lookup returns CDR1 SEHNR and CDR2 FQNEAQ (reference sequence). The trim removed 4 bases at V and 2 bases at J, leaving 11 bases unmatched. The CDR3 sequence is CASSSPQTGGGPGANVLTF. CDR3 DNA: TGTGCCAGCAGCTCACCACAGACAGGGGGCGGGCCTGGGGCCAACGTCCTGACTTTC.

V gene TRBV7-9 combines with J gene TRBJ1-2; 10 nucleotides align to TRBD1. The CDR3 length is 14 residues. Germline V gene sequence: CDR1 SEHNR, CDR2 FQNEAQ (reference sequence). V trimming: 0 bases; J trimming: 9 bases; junction bases outside the gene matches: 4. This CDR3 is CASSLAGQGYRYTF. CDR3 DNA sequence: TGTGCCAGCAGCTTAGCGGGACAGGGGTATCGCTACACCTTC.

The chain employs TRBV30 and TRBJ1-4, with 9 nucleotides matching TRBD1. This CDR3 spans 14 amino acids. CDR1 is GTSNPN, CDR2 SVGIG, per germline (reference sequence). The V segment lost 5 bases and the J segment 10 bases; nucleotides outside the gene matches: 11. The chain's CDR3 is CAWGSGTGLVKLFF. The DNA of the CDR3 is TGTGCCTGGGGCTCCGGGACAGGGCTTGTAAAACTGTTTTTT.

The genes are TRBV7-2 and TRBJ2-7; D might be TRBD1 (6 bases). V was shortened by 5 bases and J by 3 bases, with 17 bases between the two germline ends. The CDR3 consists of 15 residues. The germline V gene has CDR1 SGHTA and CDR2 FQGNSA. As DNA, the CDR3 is TGTGCCAGCAGCCATAGTGCGTACAGGGACTACGAGCAGTACTTC. Protein sequence: CASSHSAYRDYEQYF.

The sample holds one count of this clone. The chain couples TRBV7-3 to TRBJ2-5; 10 positions match TRBD1. Germline CDR1 reads SGHTA; CDR2 reads FQGTGA. The CDR3 has 15 residues. With 5 bases clipped from V and 4 bases from J, the junction kept 7 bases outside the gene matches. CDR3 in DNA: TGTGCCAGCAGCACGACAGGGGGCGGCGGAGAGACCCAGTACTTC. As protein: CASSTTGGGGETQYF.

This clone has a single count. The V and J genes are TRBV19 and TRBJ1-2; D gene uncertain. Germline values: CDR1 LNHDA, CDR2 SQIVND (reference sequence). With 10 bases removed from V and 7 bases from J, the gap between germline ends came to 13 bases. CDR3 length equals 11 residues. CDR3 protein: CATFHERGYTF. The CDR3 region has the DNA TGTGCCACATTTCACGAGCGTGGCTACACCTTC.

As for this clone: Other nucleotide sequences from this sample produce the same CDR3. This chain joins TRBV7-3 and TRBJ2-1; 7 bases map to TRBD1. Trimming took 0 bases from V and 6 from J; bases not matched to a gene: 2. The germline CDR1 and CDR2 sequences are SGHTA and FQGTGA. CDR3 size: 14 residues. For the CDR3, the DNA is TGTGCCAGCAGCTTAACTTCAGGGGGCAATGAGCAGTTCTTC. Protein product: CASSLTSGGNEQFF.